A selection of T cell receptor beta chains follows, all from one sample in a study of cytomegalovirus exposure and HLA in healthy donors. The repertoire was sequenced with immunoSEQ multiplex PCR; TCRdb's copy has only in-frame clones and lacks some. The sample shows approximately 120,000 clones, around four fifths of them seen only once. The sequenced sample consisted of PBMCs. These receptors came from a man between 25 and 39 years old in good health and CMV-seropositive. Both conserved end residues are part of each CDR3. A D gene is named only where the DNA matches it firmly. Not every row has a clone size; where given, it reads once, few, many or a size class.

cdr3_nt | cdr3_aa | clone_size | d_call | j_call | v_call | cdr3_length
TGTGCCAGCAGCCCCAGCGGGAGGGGGGCCGGGGAGCTGTTTTTT | CASSPSGRGAGELFF | NA | TRBD2 | TRBJ2-2 | TRBV7-8 | 15
TGTGCCAGCAGCCCGGGACAAAACCCTAGCACAGATACGCAGTATTTT | CASSPGQNPSTDTQYF | NA | NA | TRBJ2-3 | TRBV6-6 | 16
TGTGCCAGCAGTTTAAGTCCCGGCAGGGGTGGCTATCAGCCCCAGCATTTT | CASSLSPGRGGYQPQHF | NA | NA | TRBJ1-5 | TRBV28 | 17
TGTGCCAGCAGTTTCGGGGGGCGGACCGGGGAGCTGTTTTTT | CASSFGGRTGELFF | NA | NA | TRBJ2-2 | TRBV27 | 14
TGTGCCAGCAGCCCTAGGAGAGGGTTCACAGATACGCAGTATTTT | CASSPRRGFTDTQYF | few | NA | TRBJ2-3 | TRBV9 | 15
TGCGCCAGCAGCTTATCGCAGGGGGCGACTGGGGCCAACGTCCTGACTTTC | CASSLSQGATGANVLTF | NA | TRBD1 | TRBJ2-6 | TRBV5-1 | 17
TGTGCCAGCAGTGATCGGGGGGCGCGTGGCTACACCTTC | CASSDRGARGYTF | NA | NA | TRBJ1-2 | TRBV2 | 13
TGTGCCAGCTCACCGAGCCGCGGTGCTAATGAAAAACTGTTTTTT | CASSPSRGANEKLFF | NA | NA | TRBJ1-4 | TRBV18 | 15
TGTGCCAGCTCACTAGGGTCGGGCAATCAGCCCCAGCATTTT | CASSLGSGNQPQHF | NA | NA | TRBJ1-5 | TRBV2 | 14
TGTGCCAGCAGCAGACTGACGGGACTAGCGACGGGCGATACGCAGTATTTT | CASSRLTGLATGDTQYF | NA | TRBD2 | TRBJ2-3 | TRBV13 | 17
TGTGCCAGCAGTGAAGGGCTAGCTGGCTACGAGCAGTACTTC | CASSEGLAGYEQYF | few | NA | TRBJ2-7 | TRBV2 | 14
TGTGCCAGCAGCGGAACAGCGGGAGCTCCCTCCGATGAGCAGTTCTTC | CASSGTAGAPSDEQFF | NA | TRBD2 | TRBJ2-1 | TRBV7-9 | 16
TGTGCCAGCAGTGGGCAACGACAGGATAGCAATCAGCCCCAGCATTTT | CASSGQRQDSNQPQHF | few | NA | TRBJ1-5 | TRBV28 | 16
TGCGCCAGCAGCTCACTAGCCGGGACTTACTACGAGCAGTACTTC | CASSSLAGTYYEQYF | NA | NA | TRBJ2-7 | TRBV5-1 | 15
TGTGCCAGCAGCGTTTCTTTATACTACGAGCAGTACTTC | CASSVSLYYEQYF | NA | NA | TRBJ2-7 | TRBV7-8 | 13
TGTGCCAGCAGCTTAATGGGGGGGGAGTACAATGAGCAGTTCTTC | CASSLMGGEYNEQFF | NA | TRBD2 | TRBJ2-1 | TRBV7-3 | 15
TGTGCCAGCAGTTTATTAGGTCGGCTAGCGGGCCTCACAGATACGCAGTATTTT | CASSLLGRLAGLTDTQYF | once | TRBD2 | TRBJ2-3 | TRBV27 | 18
TGTGCCAGCAGTTTGACTAGTTTAATGGCCGGGGAGCTGTTTTTT | CASSLTSLMAGELFF | NA | NA | TRBJ2-2 | TRBV27 | 15
TGTGCCAGCAGCTTGAGCTCGGGACAGCTAATTGTCTCCAAAAACATTCAGTACTTC | CASSLSSGQLIVSKNIQYF | NA | TRBD1 | TRBJ2-4 | TRBV5-6 | 19
TGTGCCAGCAGCCAGGCGGTGAGGGTCAACGAGCAGTACTTC | CASSQAVRVNEQYF | NA | NA | TRBJ2-7 | TRBV7-2 | 14
TGTGCCAGCACTCTTATCCGTCAGACCGGGGAGCAGTACTTC | CASTLIRQTGEQYF | once | NA | TRBJ2-7 | TRBV28 | 14
TGTGCCAGCAGTACTTGGACTAGCGGGGTCCCCGGGGAGCTGTTTTTT | CASSTWTSGVPGELFF | NA | TRBD2 | TRBJ2-2 | TRBV27 | 16
TGTGCCAGCAGCGGGACTAGCCCCCACAATGAGCAGTTCTTC | CASSGTSPHNEQFF | NA | TRBD2 | TRBJ2-1 | TRBV9 | 14
TGTGCCAGCAGCTCATCAGGACAGGGGGTCTATGGCTACACCTTC | CASSSSGQGVYGYTF | NA | TRBD1 | TRBJ1-2 | TRBV9 | 15
TGTGCCAGCAGCCAAGGTTGGGGACTAGCAGACTCTCAGGAGGACCACGAGCAGTACTTC | CASSQGWGLADSQEDHEQYF | once | TRBD2 | TRBJ2-7 | TRBV4-2 | 20
TGTGCCAGCAGTCCCAAGGGGACAGTGCAGTACTTC | CASSPKGTVQYF | few | TRBD1 | TRBJ2-7 | TRBV14 | 12
TGTGCCAGCAGCCAAGTACTAGGAGTCAATGAGCAGTTCTTC | CASSQVLGVNEQFF | few | NA | TRBJ2-1 | TRBV28 | 14
TGTGCCAGCAGCCAATCCCGGGACAGGGGGATCAAAAACATTCAGTACTTC | CASSQSRDRGIKNIQYF | NA | TRBD1 | TRBJ2-4 | TRBV16 | 17
TGTGCCAGCAGCTTCGAGAGTTCCGAAGAAGCTTTCTTT | CASSFESSEEAFF | NA | NA | TRBJ1-1 | TRBV5-6 | 13
TGTTCCAGCAGCCCAGCGCTGACAGGAGCTAACTATGGCTACACCTTC | CSSSPALTGANYGYTF | NA | NA | TRBJ1-2 | TRBV7-9 | 16
TGTGCCAGTCGGTACAGGGGGCTTTCGAATCAGCCCCAGCATTTT | CASRYRGLSNQPQHF | NA | TRBD1 | TRBJ1-5 | TRBV19 | 15
TGTGCCCCTAAACCGACTAGGGACACTGAAGCTTTCTTT | CAPKPTRDTEAFF | NA | NA | TRBJ1-1 | TRBV2 | 13
TGCGCCAGCAGCTTCAGCGGGAACACTGAAGCTTTCTTT | CASSFSGNTEAFF | few | NA | TRBJ1-1 | TRBV5-1 | 13
TGTGCCAGCAGCCCTATCCCTGGGGGGGGGAATGAAAAACTGTTTTTT | CASSPIPGGGNEKLFF | NA | NA | TRBJ1-4 | TRBV4-2 | 16
TGTGCCAGCAGCCGGGAACAGGGAACGAATCAGTACTTC | CASSREQGTNQYF | NA | NA | TRBJ2-7 | TRBV14 | 13
TGCGCCAGCAGCTTATCCGGACAGGTAGAAGAGACCCAGTACTTC | CASSLSGQVEETQYF | NA | TRBD1 | TRBJ2-5 | TRBV4-1 | 15
TGCAGTTCCTCCGGGGGGACTGAAGCTTTCTTT | CSSSGGTEAFF | few | NA | TRBJ1-1 | TRBV20-1 | 11
TGTGCCAGCAGCTCCCGACAGTATACTCAGCCCCAGCATTTT | CASSSRQYTQPQHF | NA | NA | TRBJ1-5 | TRBV7-3 | 14
TGTGCCTGGAGTGTCTTGCGGGAGGGTGGCGAGCAGTTCTTC | CAWSVLREGGEQFF | NA | TRBD2 | TRBJ2-1 | TRBV30 | 14
TGCAGCGTTTCCTCGGGTAGCAATCAGCCCCAGCATTTT | CSVSSGSNQPQHF | NA | NA | TRBJ1-5 | TRBV29-1 | 13
TGCGCCAGCAGGATTGGGACTAGCGGGATCTACAATGAGCAGTTCTTC | CASRIGTSGIYNEQFF | NA | TRBD2 | TRBJ2-1 | TRBV5-1 | 16
TGTGCCTGGAGTGGTCAGGGGGTGGCTTTCTTT | CAWSGQGVAFF | NA | TRBD1 | TRBJ1-1 | TRBV30 | 11
TGTGCCATCAGTGTGGTCAGGGACTACGAGCAGTACTTC | CAISVVRDYEQYF | once | NA | TRBJ2-7 | TRBV10-3 | 13
TGTGCCAGCTCCTTAAAAGGGGGTAACTATGGCTACACCTTC | CASSLKGGNYGYTF | NA | NA | TRBJ1-2 | TRBV27 | 14
TGTGCCAGCAGCTTTTGGGGAGGGCCCATCTACGAGCAGTACTTC | CASSFWGGPIYEQYF | NA | TRBD2 | TRBJ2-7 | TRBV5-4 | 15
TGCGCCAGCAGCCCAGGCGGGTGGACTAGCGGGAGCTCCTACAATGAGCAGTTCTTC | CASSPGGWTSGSSYNEQFF | NA | TRBD2 | TRBJ2-1 | TRBV4-1 | 19
TGTGCCAGCAGTTTTCAGGACAGGTACGAGCAGTACTTC | CASSFQDRYEQYF | NA | TRBD1 | TRBJ2-7 | TRBV27 | 13
TGCAGCGTTGAAAGCGCTTACAATGAGCAGTTCTTC | CSVESAYNEQFF | NA | NA | TRBJ2-1 | TRBV29-1 | 12
TGTGCCACCAGCAGAGATGCGGGATACGAGCAGTACTTC | CATSRDAGYEQYF | NA | NA | TRBJ2-7 | TRBV15 | 13
TGTGCCAGCAGCTCTACAGGGGTAACCACTGAAGCTTTCTTT | CASSSTGVTTEAFF | NA | TRBD1 | TRBJ1-1 | TRBV13 | 14
TGTGCCAGCTCACCCGGGCCAGGACTCCAGCCCCAGCATTTT | CASSPGPGLQPQHF | NA | NA | TRBJ1-5 | TRBV18 | 14
TGCAGCGTGAAGGCGGGAGCGGGAGGGGGGGATACGCAGTATTTT | CSVKAGAGGGDTQYF | NA | TRBD2 | TRBJ2-3 | TRBV29-1 | 15
TGTGCTAGTGGTTTTACAGGGGCCCCTAACTATGGCTACACCTTC | CASGFTGAPNYGYTF | NA | TRBD1 | TRBJ1-2 | TRBV12-5 | 15
TGTGCCAGCAGCCCGGGTAGTCAGCCCCAGCATTTT | CASSPGSQPQHF | NA | NA | TRBJ1-5 | TRBV28 | 12
TGTGCCAGAAGCGACACCGGACAGCCCACCACTGAAGCTTTCTTT | CARSDTGQPTTEAFF | NA | NA | TRBJ1-1 | TRBV5-3 | 15